Listed here are 9 T cell receptor beta chains from one sample, sequenced in a study of T cell responses to AZD1222 COVID-19 vaccine. Sequencing was performed with immunoSEQ multiplex PCR; in TCRdb, only in-frame clones are kept and a portion is missing. Of 150,000 to 200,000 clones in the sample, approximately 86% are singletons; the top ten hold about 2.8%. Sequenced material: peripheral blood, taken on day 0 of AZD1222 vaccination. The source of these receptors is an adult in good health.

This clone occurred a few times. The chain combines TRBV5-1 with TRBJ2-5; weak D call: TRBD2 (6 bases). Between the trimmed V and J ends, which lost 0 bases and 7 bases, there was a span of 10 bases. The germline gives CDR1 SGHRS, CDR2 YFSETQ. The CDR3 spans 13 residues. CDR3 protein: CASSLEVEGTQYF. In DNA, the CDR3 is TGCGCCAGCAGCTTGGAGGTGGAGGGGACCCAGTACTTC. The full variable domain, completed using reference TRBV5-1 and TRBJ2-5, is KAGVTQTPRYLIKTRGQQVTLSCSPISGHRSVSWYQQTPGQGLQFLFEYFSETQRNKGNFPGRFSGRQFSNSRSEMNVSTLELGDSALYLCASSLEVEGTQYFGPGTRLLVL.

The genes are TRBV18 and TRBJ1-1, with a weak D call TRBD1 (5 bases). The germline V gene encodes CDR1 KGHSH and CDR2 LQKENI. The CDR3 runs to 16 residues. The ends were cut back, 2 bases at V and 2 bases at J, with 15 bases in the middle. The CDR3 region is CASSPGLKGVNTEAFF. The CDR3 coding sequence is TGTGCCAGCTCACCAGGTCTAAAAGGGGTTAACACTGAAGCTTTCTTT. The full variable domain, with the rest looked up from reference TRBV18 and TRBJ1-1, is NAGVMQNPRHLVRRRGQEARLRCSPMKGHSHVYWYRQLPEEGLKFMVYLQKENIIDESGMPKERFSAEFPKEGPSILRIQQVVRGDSAAYFCASSPGLKGVNTEAFFGQGTRLTVV.

This chain connects TRBV3-1 (or the pseudogene TRBV3-2) to TRBJ2-7; 8 bases agree with TRBD2. This CDR3 region has 15 residues. V shed 1 base, J shed 2 bases, and the junction held 4 bases outside the gene matches. Germline CDR1 LGHDT, CDR2 YNNKEL (reference sequence). The CDR3 spells CASSQVSGGPYEQYF. CDR3 coding DNA: TGTGCCAGCAGCCAAGTCTCGGGAGGGCCCTACGAGCAGTACTTC.

The CDR3 protein is CASSEWGVGTSAYEQYF. CDR3 sequence (DNA): TGTGCCAGCAGTGAATGGGGAGTGGGGACTAGCGCCTACGAGCAGTACTTC. V gene TRBV25-1 combines with J gene TRBJ2-7; TRBD2 agrees at 10 bases. This CDR3 comprises 17 residues. The junction had 8 bases not matched to a gene; V was cut back by 1 base and J by 2 bases. Germline assignment: CDR1 MGHDK and CDR2 SYGVNS.

This clone is a singleton in its sample. The V gene is TRBV6-5, the J gene TRBJ2-7, with D perhaps TRBD1 or TRBD2 (5 bases each). Trimming took 5 bases from V and 5 from J, leaving 13 bases between them. Germline assignment: CDR1 MNHEY and CDR2 SVGAGI. The CDR3 runs 13 residues. The CDR3 sequence is CASSTRDLNEQYF. The CDR3 coding sequence is TGTGCCAGCAGTACCCGGGACCTAAACGAGCAGTACTTC.

The V and J genes are TRBV4-1 and TRBJ2-5; 10 nucleotides agree with TRBD2. The CDR3 totals 16 residues. Per germline, CDR1 MGHRA and CDR2 YSYEKL. J was trimmed by 7 bases and V by 1 base; bases with no gene match: 9. In nucleotides, the CDR3 is TGCGCCAGCAGCCAAGGCCAGCGGGAGGGCCGGGGGACCCAGTACTTC. Amino acids: CASSQGQREGRGTQYF.

The V gene is TRBV4-1, the J gene TRBJ2-2; possible D gene TRBD1, 5 bases. The CDR3 has 13 amino acids. From germline, CDR1 is MGHRA and CDR2 YSYEKL. V was clipped by 6 bases and J by 4 bases, with 9 bases between them. The CDR3 sequence is CASRGPGTGELFF. The CDR3 DNA reads TGCGCCAGCAGGGGGCCGGGCACCGGGGAGCTGTTTTTT.

The chain recombines TRBV2 with TRBJ2-6, with 9 bases identical to TRBD1. Trimming cost V 7 bases and J 0 bases; bases outside gene matches: 4. The CDR3 contains 16 residues. Germline V gene sequence: CDR1 SNHLY, CDR2 FYNNEI. The CDR3 loop reads CASTVQGASGANVLTF. The CDR3 coding sequence is TGTGCCAGCACCGTACAGGGGGCCTCTGGGGCCAACGTCCTGACTTTC.

The CDR3 loop reads CSASTTSGSITGELFF. The CDR3 coding sequence is TGCAGTGCTAGTACGACTAGCGGGAGTATCACCGGGGAGCTGTTTTTT. The V gene is TRBV20-1, the J gene TRBJ2-2; TRBD2 aligns across 12 bases. CDR1 DFQATT and CDR2 SNEGSKA come from the germline V gene (reference sequence). The ends lost 3 bases at V and 4 bases at J; junction bases unmatched: 6. The length of the CDR3 is 16 residues.